This T cell receptor beta chain was retrieved from a study of blood T cell repertoires in COVID-19. The V gene lost 5 bases and the J gene lost 1 base, with 12 bases spanning the gap. The CDR3 is 15 amino acids. The germline V gene encodes CDR1 MNHNY and CDR2 SVGAGI (reference sequence). Repertoires were generated with immunoSEQ multiplex PCR, while TCRdb's copy carries only in-frame clones and drops some. The sample has more than 300,000 clones, approximately 90% seen once. The chain links TRBV6-6 to TRBJ1-5, with TRBD1 as a possible D gene (6 bases). The TCR was taken from a woman aged 18-35 years who had recovered from COVID-19. The sample taken for sequencing was PBMCs or T cells enriched from blood (not recorded which). The CDR3 region has the DNA TGTGCCAGCAGTACCCAGGGGATAAGCAATCAGCCCCAGCATTTT. This sequence encodes CASSTQGISNQPQHF.